Presented here are 15 T cell receptor beta chains from one specimen sequenced in a study of shared clonotypes between healthy human individuals (TCRdb year 2020). The library relied on the immunoSEQ multiplex PCR assay. As stored in TCRdb, this immuneACCESS dataset retains in-frame rearrangements with V and J assigned. A fraction of the clones does not appear; measured against another copy, unresolved V genes explain less than half of the discrepancy, and the remainder lacks a known reason. For this sample the table gives around 2,000,000 clones, of which less than 95% were detected only once. Around 1.2% of the sample belongs to the ten largest clones. CD8 naive samples were CD45RO-negative cells positively selected for CCR7, giving a CD45RA+CCR7+ population that excluded TemRA cells. Sequenced sample: naive CD8+ T cells sorted from blood. Interpreted using the paper, the cell subset or site label stands for: CD45RA+CCR7+. These receptors were obtained from a young man in good health.

This clone was detected only once. The chain is built from TRBV6-5 and TRBJ1-5; D gene unclear. Germline V CDR1 and CDR2: MNHEY, SVGAGI. This CDR3 is built from 13 residues. Between the trimmed V and J ends, which lost 5 bases and 7 bases, there was a span of 12 bases. The DNA of the CDR3 is TGTGCCAGCAGTGGAGGGTTGGGACAGCCCCAGCATTTT. This encodes CASSGGLGQPQHF.

The chain uses TRBV5-4 and TRBJ1-1, with D possibly TRBD1 on 5 matching bases. Germline assignment: CDR1 SGHNT and CDR2 YYREEE (reference sequence). V lost 2 bases and J 7 bases, leaving 9 bases between the germline ends. This CDR3 is built from 12 residues. The CDR3 spells CASSFSGGEAFF. The CDR3 DNA is TGTGCCAGCAGCTTTTCCGGGGGTGAAGCTTTCTTT.

A note on this clone: Within the sample, other DNA sequences also encode this same CDR3. Written as DNA, the CDR3 is TGTGCCAGCAGCTGGGACAGATCCACCTACGAGCAGTACTTC. Its translation: CASSWDRSTYEQYF. The chain couples TRBV5-6 to TRBJ2-7; 7 bases fit TRBD1. The CDR3 is 14 amino acids. Germline V lookup: CDR1 SGHDT, CDR2 YYEEEE. V trimming: 3 bases; J trimming: 2 bases; junction bases outside the gene matches: 5.

The chain has TRBV19 and TRBJ2-1; 11 nucleotides line up with TRBD2. V was pared by 5 bases and J by 7 bases, with 10 bases of the junction left unmatched. The CDR3 is 16 amino acids. Germline-derived CDR1 and CDR2 are LNHDA and SQIVND (reference sequence). The CDR3 nucleotides are TGTGCCAGTAGTCCACCTAGCGGGAGGACGATGAATGAGCAGTTCTTC. This sequence encodes CASSPPSGRTMNEQFF. The full variable domain, completed using reference TRBV19 and TRBJ2-1, is DGGITQSPKYLFRKEGQNVTLSCEQNLNHDAMYWYRQDPGQGLRLIYYSQIVNDFQKGDIAEGYSVSREKKESFPLTVTSAQKNPTAFYLCASSPPSGRTMNEQFFGPGTRLTVL.

The chain combines TRBV13 with TRBJ2-5, with TRBD1 identical over 12 bases. J gave up 5 bases and V 5 bases, and 9 bases lay outside the gene matches. The CDR3 length is 16 residues. CDR1 and CDR2 from the germline V gene are PRHDT and FYEKMQ (reference sequence). The CDR3 DNA reads TGTGCCAGCAGCCAAGGGACAGGGGGCCTGGGGGAGACCCAGTACTTC. As protein: CASSQGTGGLGETQYF.

J is TRBJ2-7 and V is TRBV7-9, with a possible D match to TRBD2 (7 bases). Germline-derived CDR1 and CDR2 are SEHNR and FQNEAQ (reference sequence). Trimming took 5 bases from V and 5 from J, leaving 22 bases between them. The length of the CDR3 is 16 residues. The CDR3 is CASSLSTGRVGHEQYF. The CDR3 coding sequence is TGTGCCAGCAGCCTATCCACAGGGAGGGTGGGTCACGAGCAGTACTTC.

The V and J genes are TRBV5-5 and TRBJ2-7, with D unclear. Germline lookup yields CDR1 SGHKS and CDR2 YYEKEE (reference sequence). Trimming stripped 4 bases from V and 3 bases from J, with 8 bases between. This CDR3 spans 12 amino acids. CDR3 bases: TGTGCCAGCAGCCAAACGAACTACGAGCAGTACTTC. Translation gives CASSQTNYEQYF.

The chain has TRBV13 and TRBJ2-5, with a weak D call TRBD2 (7 bases). The CDR3 is 16 residues long. With 4 bases removed from V and 1 base from J, the gap between germline ends came to 16 bases. Per germline, CDR1 PRHDT and CDR2 FYEKMQ (reference sequence). The CDR3 bases are TGTGCCAGCAGCTCGAGTGGGGGGGCCACCCAAGAGACCCAGTACTTC. It encodes CASSSSGGATQETQYF.

Written as DNA, the CDR3 is TGTGCCAGCAGTGAATACGGGGGGGGCACGACCTACAATGAGCAGTTCTTC. The encoded protein is CASSEYGGGTTYNEQFF. The rearrangement links TRBV25-1 to TRBJ2-1; 8 nucleotides align to TRBD2. This CDR3 is 17 amino acids long. Germline V gene lookup returns CDR1 MGHDK and CDR2 SYGVNS. The ends lost 0 bases at V and 2 bases at J; junction bases unmatched: 6. Full variable domain (rest looked up from reference TRBV25-1 and TRBJ2-1): EADIYQTPRYLVIGTGKKITLECSQTMGHDKMYWYQQDPGMELHLIHYSYGVNSTEKGDLSSESTVSRIRTEHFPLTLESARPSHTSQYLCASSEYGGGTTYNEQFFGPGTRLTVL.

This rearrangement joins TRBV7-2 to TRBJ2-3; D is undetermined. Germline loops: CDR1 SGHTA, CDR2 FQGNSA. The CDR3 consists of 16 residues. Trimming removed 5 bases from V and 4 bases from J, with 19 bases in between. The CDR3 DNA follows: TGTGCCAGCAGCCCAGAGGTCTCTCGTATCCCAGATACGCAGTATTTT. It is translated as CASSPEVSRIPDTQYF.

The gene calls are TRBV13 and TRBJ2-7; perhaps TRBD2 as D (5 bases). CDR1 is PRHDT and CDR2 is FYEKMQ in the germline V gene (reference sequence). Trimming stripped 3 bases from V and 4 bases from J, with 10 bases between. The CDR3 extends over 13 amino acids. CDR3 loop: CASSLTGGYEQYF. The CDR3 DNA reads TGTGCCAGCAGCTTGACTGGAGGTTACGAGCAGTACTTC.

The V call is TRBV5-1, the J call TRBJ1-5; 8 nucleotides agree with TRBD1. V lost 3 bases, J lost 4 bases, and 6 bases stayed unmatched. The germline gives CDR1 SGHRS, CDR2 YFSETQ. This CDR3 spans 15 amino acids. This CDR3 is CASSSGQGINQPQHF. CDR3 sequence (DNA): TGCGCCAGCAGCTCTGGACAGGGAATTAATCAGCCCCAGCATTTT. Filled out from reference TRBV5-1 and TRBJ1-5, the complete variable domain reads KAGVTQTPRYLIKTRGQQVTLSCSPISGHRSVSWYQQTPGQGLQFLFEYFSETQRNKGNFPGRFSGRQFSNSRSEMNVSTLELGDSALYLCASSSGQGINQPQHFGDGTRLSIL.

This clone appeared a few times. CDR3 sequence reads: CAWSLTGTEAFF. DNA for the CDR3: TGTGCCTGGAGTTTGACAGGCACTGAAGCTTTCTTT. This sequence joins TRBV30 and TRBJ1-1; D might be TRBD1 (6 bases). The ends were cut back, 2 bases at V and 4 bases at J, with 8 bases in the middle. From germline, CDR1 is GTSNPN and CDR2 SVGIG (reference sequence). The CDR3 runs to 12 residues. Combining the CDR3 with reference TRBV30 and TRBJ1-1 gives the whole variable domain SQTIHQWPATLVQPVGSPLSLECTVEGTSNPNLYWYRQAAGRGLQLLFYSVGIGQISSEVPQNLSASRPQDRQFILSSKKLLLSDSGFYLCAWSLTGTEAFFGQGTRLTVV.

CDR3 region: CASSPIAGSGETQYF. The CDR3 DNA reads as TGTGCCAGCAGCCCCATTGCAGGGTCAGGAGAGACCCAGTACTTC. The rearrangement uses TRBV7-9 and TRBJ2-5; D perhaps matches TRBD1 (5 bases). Germline V lookup: CDR1 SEHNR, CDR2 FQNEAQ (reference sequence). V was trimmed by 5 bases and J by 4 bases, leaving 17 bases between them. The CDR3 sequence is 15 residues long.

The V gene is TRBV19, the J gene TRBJ2-3; D ambiguous. This CDR3 is built from 13 residues. Germline values: CDR1 LNHDA, CDR2 SQIVND (reference sequence). Trimming took 3 bases from V and 1 from J, leaving 5 bases between them. The CDR3 is CASSMMGTDTQYF. DNA of the CDR3: TGTGCCAGTAGTATGATGGGCACAGATACGCAGTATTTT.